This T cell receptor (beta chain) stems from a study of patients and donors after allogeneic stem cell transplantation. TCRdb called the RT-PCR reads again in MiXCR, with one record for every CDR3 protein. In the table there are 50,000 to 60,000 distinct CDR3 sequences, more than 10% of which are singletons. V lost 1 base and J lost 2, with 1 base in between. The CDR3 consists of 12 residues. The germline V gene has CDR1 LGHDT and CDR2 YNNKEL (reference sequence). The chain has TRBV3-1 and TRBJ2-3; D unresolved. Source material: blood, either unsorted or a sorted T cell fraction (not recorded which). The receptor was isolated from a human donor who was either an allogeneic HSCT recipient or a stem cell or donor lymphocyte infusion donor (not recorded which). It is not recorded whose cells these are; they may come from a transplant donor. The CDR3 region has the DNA TGTGCCAGCAGCCAAGTCACAGATACGCAGTATTTT. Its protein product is CASSQVTDTQYF.